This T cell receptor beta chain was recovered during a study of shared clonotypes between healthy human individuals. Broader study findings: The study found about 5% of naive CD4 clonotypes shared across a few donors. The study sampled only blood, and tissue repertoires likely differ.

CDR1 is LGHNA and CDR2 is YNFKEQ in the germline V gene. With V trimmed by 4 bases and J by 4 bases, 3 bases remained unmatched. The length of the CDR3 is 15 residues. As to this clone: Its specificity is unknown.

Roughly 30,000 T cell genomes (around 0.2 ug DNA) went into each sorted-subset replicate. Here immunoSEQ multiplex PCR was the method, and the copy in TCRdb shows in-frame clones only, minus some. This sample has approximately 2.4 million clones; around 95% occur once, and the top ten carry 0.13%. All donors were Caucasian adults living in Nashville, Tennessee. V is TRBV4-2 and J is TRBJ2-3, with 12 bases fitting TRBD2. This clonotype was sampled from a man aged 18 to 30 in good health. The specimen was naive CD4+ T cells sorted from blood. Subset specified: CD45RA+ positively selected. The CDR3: CASSPLAGGPDTQYF. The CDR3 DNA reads TGTGCCAGCAGCCCCCTAGCGGGGGGGCCAGATACGCAGTATTTT.